This T cell receptor beta chain originates from a study of spatial heterogeneity in lung cancer. Study background: Sequenced were any available follow-up PBMC samples, which had been obtained a median of about 22 months after resection. There were, on average, more than 9.5 raw-read appearances for each unique TCR and UMI combination.

The time point is: blood at routine non-recurrence follow-up after resection. TCRdb independently ran MiXCR on the 5' RACE reads; one entry per CDR3 protein. The table includes over 95,000 distinct CDR3 sequences, under 14% detected once. The sample holds a few counts of this clonotype. The CDR3 length is 13 residues. Trimming removed 5 bases from V and 2 bases from J, with 9 bases in between. Germline V CDR1 and CDR2: SGHTA, FQGTGA. The sequence came from a female donor with early-stage non-small cell lung cancer. The sample here was PBMCs, taken at follow-up. V gene TRBV7-3 combines with J gene TRBJ2-5, with D hard to call. CDR3 sequence: CASSPSKQETQYF. The CDR3 DNA is TGTGCCAGCAGCCCCTCGAAGCAAGAGACCCAGTACTTC.